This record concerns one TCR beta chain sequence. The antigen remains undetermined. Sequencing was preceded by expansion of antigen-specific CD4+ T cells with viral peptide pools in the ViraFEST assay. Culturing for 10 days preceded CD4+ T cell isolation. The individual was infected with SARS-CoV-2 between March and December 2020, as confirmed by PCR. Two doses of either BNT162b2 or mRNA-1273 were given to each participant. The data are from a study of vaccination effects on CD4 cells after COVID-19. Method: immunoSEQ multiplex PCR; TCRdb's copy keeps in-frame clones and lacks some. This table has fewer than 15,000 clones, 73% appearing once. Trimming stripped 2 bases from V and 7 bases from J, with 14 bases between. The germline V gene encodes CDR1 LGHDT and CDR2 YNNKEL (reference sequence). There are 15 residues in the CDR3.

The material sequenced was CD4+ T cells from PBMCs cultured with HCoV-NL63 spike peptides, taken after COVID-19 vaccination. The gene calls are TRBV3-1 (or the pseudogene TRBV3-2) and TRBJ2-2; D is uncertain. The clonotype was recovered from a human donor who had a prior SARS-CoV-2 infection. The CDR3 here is CASSQPRFGNGELFF. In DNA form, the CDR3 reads TGTGCCAGCAGCCAACCCCGGTTCGGAAACGGGGAGCTGTTTTTT.